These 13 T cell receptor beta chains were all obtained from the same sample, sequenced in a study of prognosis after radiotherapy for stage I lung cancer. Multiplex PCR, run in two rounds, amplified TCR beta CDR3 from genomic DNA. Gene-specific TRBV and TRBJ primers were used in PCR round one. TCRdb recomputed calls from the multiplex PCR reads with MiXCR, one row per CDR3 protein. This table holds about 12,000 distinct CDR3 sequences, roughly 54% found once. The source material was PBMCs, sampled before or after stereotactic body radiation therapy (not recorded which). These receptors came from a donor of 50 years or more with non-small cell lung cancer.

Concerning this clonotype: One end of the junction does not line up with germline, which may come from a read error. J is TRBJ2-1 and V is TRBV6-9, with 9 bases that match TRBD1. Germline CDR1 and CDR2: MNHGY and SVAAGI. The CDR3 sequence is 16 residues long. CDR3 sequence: CACSYPVQGAGNEQFF. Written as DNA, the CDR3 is TGTGCCTGCAGTTACCCGGTACAGGGGGCAGGCAATGAGCAGTTCTTC.

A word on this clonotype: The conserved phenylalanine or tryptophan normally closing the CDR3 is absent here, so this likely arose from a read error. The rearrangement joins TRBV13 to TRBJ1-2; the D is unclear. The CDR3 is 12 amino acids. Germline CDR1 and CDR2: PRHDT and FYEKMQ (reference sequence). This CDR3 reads CARSLVGTGYTS. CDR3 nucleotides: TGTGCCAGAAGCTTAGTTGGTACGGGCTACACCTCC.

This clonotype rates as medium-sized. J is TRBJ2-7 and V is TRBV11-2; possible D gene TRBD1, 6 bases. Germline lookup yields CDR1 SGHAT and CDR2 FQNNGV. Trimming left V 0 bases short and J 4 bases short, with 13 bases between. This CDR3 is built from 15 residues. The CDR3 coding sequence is TGTGCCAGCAGCTTAGAGGCGGGTCAGGGGTACGAGCAGTACTTC. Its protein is CASSLEAGQGYEQYF.

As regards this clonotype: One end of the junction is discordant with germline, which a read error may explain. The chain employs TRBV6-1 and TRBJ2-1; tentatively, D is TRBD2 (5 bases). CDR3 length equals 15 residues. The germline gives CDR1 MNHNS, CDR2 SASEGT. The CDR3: CDSSDGKSSYNEQFF. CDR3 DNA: TGTGACAGCAGTGACGGGAAGAGCTCCTACAATGAGCAGTTCTTC.

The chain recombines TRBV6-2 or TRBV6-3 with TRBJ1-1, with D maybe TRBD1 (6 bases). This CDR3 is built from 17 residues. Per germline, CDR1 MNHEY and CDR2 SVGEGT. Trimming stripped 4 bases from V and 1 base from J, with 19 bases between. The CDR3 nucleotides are TGTGCCAGCAGTTCGTCAGGGGTTCGGGGGGGGAACACTGAAGCTTTCTTT. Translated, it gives CASSSSGVRGGNTEAFF.

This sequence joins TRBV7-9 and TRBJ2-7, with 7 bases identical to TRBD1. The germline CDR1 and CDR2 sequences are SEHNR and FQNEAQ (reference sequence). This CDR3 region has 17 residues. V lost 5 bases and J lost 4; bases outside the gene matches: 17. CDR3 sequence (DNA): TGTGCCAGCAGCGCCTTGGGTAAGGGGGCCCGACAGTACGAGCAGTACTTC. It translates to CASSALGKGARQYEQYF. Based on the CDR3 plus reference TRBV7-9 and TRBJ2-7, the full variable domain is DTGVSQNPRHKITKRGQNVTFRCDPISEHNRLYWYRQTLGQGPEFLTYFQNEAQLEKSRLLSDRFSAERPKGSFSTLEIQRTEQGDSAMYLCASSALGKGARQYEQYFGPGTRLTVT.

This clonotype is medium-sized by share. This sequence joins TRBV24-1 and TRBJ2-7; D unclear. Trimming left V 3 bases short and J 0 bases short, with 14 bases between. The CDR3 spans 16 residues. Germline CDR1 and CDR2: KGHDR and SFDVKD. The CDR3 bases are TGTGCCACCAGTGATCCCGCGACGTCAGCCTCCTACGAGCAGTACTTC. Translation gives CATSDPATSASYEQYF.

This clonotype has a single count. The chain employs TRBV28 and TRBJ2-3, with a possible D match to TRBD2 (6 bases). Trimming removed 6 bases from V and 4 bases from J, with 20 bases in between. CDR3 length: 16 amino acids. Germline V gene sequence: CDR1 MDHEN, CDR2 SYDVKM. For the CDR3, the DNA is TGTGCCAGCAGCAACCAACCCGGAGCGGGCCCAGATACGCAGTATTTT. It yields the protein CASSNQPGAGPDTQYF. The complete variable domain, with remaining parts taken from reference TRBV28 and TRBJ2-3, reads DVKVTQSSRYLVKRTGEKVFLECVQDMDHENMFWYRQDPGLGLRLIYFSYDVKMKEKGDIPEGYSVSREKKERFSLILESASTNQTSMYLCASSNQPGAGPDTQYFGPGTRLTVL.

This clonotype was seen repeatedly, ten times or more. The CDR3 here is CASSLSGDSPLHF. The CDR3 DNA is TGTGCCAGCAGCTTATCAGGGGATTCACCCCTCCACTTT. The chain combines TRBV7-2 with TRBJ1-6; TRBD1 is a possible D gene (6 bases). Germline values: CDR1 SGHTA, CDR2 FQGNSA. The CDR3 is 13 amino acids. V was cut by 2 bases and J by 8 bases, with 7 bases left in between.

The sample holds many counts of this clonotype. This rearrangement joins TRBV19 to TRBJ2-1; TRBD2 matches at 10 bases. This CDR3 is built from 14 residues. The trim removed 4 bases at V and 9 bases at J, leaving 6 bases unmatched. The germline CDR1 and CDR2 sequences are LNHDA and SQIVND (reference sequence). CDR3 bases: TGTGCCAGTAGTACCGGGACTAGCGCTACTGAGCAGTTCTTC. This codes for CASSTGTSATEQFF.

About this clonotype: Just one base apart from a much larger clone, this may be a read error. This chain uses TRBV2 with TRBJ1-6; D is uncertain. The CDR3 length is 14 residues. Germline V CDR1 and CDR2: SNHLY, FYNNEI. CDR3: CVSSGMDYNSPLHF. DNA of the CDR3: TGTGTCAGCAGTGGCATGGATTATAATTCACCCCTCCACTTT.

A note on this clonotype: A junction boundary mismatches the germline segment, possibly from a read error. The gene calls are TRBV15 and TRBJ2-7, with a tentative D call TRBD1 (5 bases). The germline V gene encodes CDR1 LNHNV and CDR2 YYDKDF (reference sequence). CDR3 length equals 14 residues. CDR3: CATSQSRVSYDQYF. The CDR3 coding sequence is TGTGCCACCAGCCAAAGCAGGGTGTCCTACGATCAGTACTTC.

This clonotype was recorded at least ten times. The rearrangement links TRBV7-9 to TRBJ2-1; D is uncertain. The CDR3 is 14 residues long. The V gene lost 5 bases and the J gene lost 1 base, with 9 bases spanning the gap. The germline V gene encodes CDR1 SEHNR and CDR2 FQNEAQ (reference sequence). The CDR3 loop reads CASSATRSYNEQFF. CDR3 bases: TGTGCCAGCAGCGCGACAAGATCCTACAATGAGCAGTTCTTC.